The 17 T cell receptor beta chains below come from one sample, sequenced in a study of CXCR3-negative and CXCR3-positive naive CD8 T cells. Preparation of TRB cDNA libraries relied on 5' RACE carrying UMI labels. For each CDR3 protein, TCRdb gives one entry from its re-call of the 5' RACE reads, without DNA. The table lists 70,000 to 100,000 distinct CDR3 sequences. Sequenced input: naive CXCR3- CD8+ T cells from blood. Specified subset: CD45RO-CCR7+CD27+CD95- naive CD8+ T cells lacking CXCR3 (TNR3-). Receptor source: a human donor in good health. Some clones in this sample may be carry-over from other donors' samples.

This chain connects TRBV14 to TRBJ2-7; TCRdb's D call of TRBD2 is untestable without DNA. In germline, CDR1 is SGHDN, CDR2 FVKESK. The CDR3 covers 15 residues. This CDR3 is CASSPPPGGLYEQYF.

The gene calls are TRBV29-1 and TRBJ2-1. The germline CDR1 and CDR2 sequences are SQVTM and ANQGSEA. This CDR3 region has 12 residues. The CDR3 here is CSVESSYNEQFF.

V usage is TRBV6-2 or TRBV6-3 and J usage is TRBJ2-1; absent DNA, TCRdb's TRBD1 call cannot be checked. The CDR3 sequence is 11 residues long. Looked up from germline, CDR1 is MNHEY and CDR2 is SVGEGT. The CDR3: CTAGPFNEQFF.

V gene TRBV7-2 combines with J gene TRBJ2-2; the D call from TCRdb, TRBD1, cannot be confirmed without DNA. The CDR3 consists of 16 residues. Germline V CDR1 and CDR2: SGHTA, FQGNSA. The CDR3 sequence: CASSPRTGMNTGELFF.

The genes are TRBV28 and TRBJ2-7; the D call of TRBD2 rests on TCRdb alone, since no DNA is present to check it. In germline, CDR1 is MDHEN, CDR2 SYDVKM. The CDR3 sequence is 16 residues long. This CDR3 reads CASSPLLAGASYEQYF.

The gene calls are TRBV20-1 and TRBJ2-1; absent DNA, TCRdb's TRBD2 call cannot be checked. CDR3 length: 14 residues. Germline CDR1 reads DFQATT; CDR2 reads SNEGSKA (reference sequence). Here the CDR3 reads CSAPSGGAYNEQFF.

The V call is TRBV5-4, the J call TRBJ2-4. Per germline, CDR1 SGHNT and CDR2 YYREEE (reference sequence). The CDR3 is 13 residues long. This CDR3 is CASSLYSKNIQYF. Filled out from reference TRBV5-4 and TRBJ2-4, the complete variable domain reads ETGVTQSPTHLIKTRGQQVTLRCSSQSGHNTVSWYQQALGQGPQFIFQYYREEENGRGNFPPRFSGLQFPNYSSELNVNALELDDSALYLCASSLYSKNIQYFGAGTRLSVL.

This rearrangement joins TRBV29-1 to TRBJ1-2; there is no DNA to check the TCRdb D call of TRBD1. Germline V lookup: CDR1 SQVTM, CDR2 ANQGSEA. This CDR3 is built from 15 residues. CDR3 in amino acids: CSVVFPGQGADGYTF.

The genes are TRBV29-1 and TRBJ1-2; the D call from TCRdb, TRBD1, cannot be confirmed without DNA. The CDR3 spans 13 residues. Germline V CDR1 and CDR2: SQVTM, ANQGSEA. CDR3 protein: CSVASQSDYGYTF.

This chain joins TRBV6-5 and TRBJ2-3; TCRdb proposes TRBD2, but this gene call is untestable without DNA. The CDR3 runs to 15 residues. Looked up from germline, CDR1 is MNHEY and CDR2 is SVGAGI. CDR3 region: CASSTSGTPTDTQYF.

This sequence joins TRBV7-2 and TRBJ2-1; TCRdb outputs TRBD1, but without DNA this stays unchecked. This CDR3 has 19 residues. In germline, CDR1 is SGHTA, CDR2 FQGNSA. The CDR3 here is CASSLVIPQGATSYNEQFF.

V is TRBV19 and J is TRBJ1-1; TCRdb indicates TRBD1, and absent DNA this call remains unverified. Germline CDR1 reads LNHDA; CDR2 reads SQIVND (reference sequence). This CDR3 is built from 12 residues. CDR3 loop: CASTTTGSEAFF.

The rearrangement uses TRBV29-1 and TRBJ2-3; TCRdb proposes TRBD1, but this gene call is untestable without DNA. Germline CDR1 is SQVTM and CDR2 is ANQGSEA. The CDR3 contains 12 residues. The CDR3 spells CSVEGAGHTQYF.

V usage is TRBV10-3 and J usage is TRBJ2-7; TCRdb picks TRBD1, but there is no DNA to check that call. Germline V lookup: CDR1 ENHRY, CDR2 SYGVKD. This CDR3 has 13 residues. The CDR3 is CATLDRAIYEQYF.

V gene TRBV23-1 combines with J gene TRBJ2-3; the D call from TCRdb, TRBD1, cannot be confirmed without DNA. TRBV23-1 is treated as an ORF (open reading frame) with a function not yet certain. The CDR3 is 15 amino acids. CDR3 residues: CASSQSGGITDTQYF.

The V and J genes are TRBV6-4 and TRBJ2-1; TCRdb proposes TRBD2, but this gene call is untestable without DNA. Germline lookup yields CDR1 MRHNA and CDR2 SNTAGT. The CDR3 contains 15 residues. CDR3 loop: CASSDSLAGYNEQFF.

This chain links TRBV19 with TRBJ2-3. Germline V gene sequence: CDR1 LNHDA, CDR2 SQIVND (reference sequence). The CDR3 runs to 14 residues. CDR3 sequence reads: CASSIASITDTQYF.